A single sample gave rise to the 27 T cell receptor beta chains below, sequenced in a study of vaccination effects on CD4 cells after COVID-19. Culture lasted roughly 9 days before CD4+ T cell isolation. The antigens of these receptors remain unknown. TCRdb's table, derived via immunoSEQ multiplex PCR, lists solely in-frame clones and lacks some. The repertoire consists of 20,000 to 25,000 clones, with roughly 75% occurring once and the leading ten covering roughly 11%. Sequencing was performed on CD4+ T cells from PBMCs cultured without peptide, taken before COVID-19 vaccination. These receptors were taken from a human donor who received a COVID-19 vaccine.

The gene calls are TRBV5-4 and TRBJ1-5, with 7 bases that match TRBD1. CDR1 is SGHNT, CDR2 YYREEE, per germline (reference sequence). This CDR3 region has 16 residues. V lost 4 bases, J lost 3 bases, and 10 bases stayed unmatched. CDR3 sequence reads: CASSTQGGANNQPQHF. The CDR3 DNA follows: TGTGCCAGCAGCACCCAGGGGGGGGCGAACAATCAGCCCCAGCATTTT.

V is TRBV19 and J is TRBJ1-1; weak D call: TRBD1 (6 bases). The CDR3 length is 13 residues. The germline CDR1 and CDR2 sequences are LNHDA and SQIVND (reference sequence). Trimming took 6 bases from V and 4 from J, leaving 12 bases between them. As DNA, the CDR3 is TGTGCCAGTAGCGGGACAAGTTCCACTGAAGCTTTCTTT. Amino acids: CASSGTSSTEAFF.

V is TRBV6-5 and J is TRBJ1-2; D is uncertain. The V end lost 2 bases, the J end lost 2 bases, and 6 bases lay between the germline ends. This CDR3 has 13 residues. Germline V CDR1 and CDR2: MNHEY, SVGAGI. In DNA form, the CDR3 reads TGTGCCAGCAGTTACGGGCAGAACTATGGCTACACCTTC. Translating gives CASSYGQNYGYTF.

This chain uses TRBV5-6 with TRBJ2-7; 13 nucleotides match TRBD2. Per the germline V gene, CDR1 is SGHDT and CDR2 is YYEEEE. The CDR3 is 16 residues long. With 5 bases clipped from V and 4 bases from J, the junction kept 9 bases outside the gene matches. CDR3 coding DNA: TGTGCCAGCAGTCGACTAGCGGGGGGACTATTATACGAGCAGTACTTC. Its translation is CASSRLAGGLLYEQYF.

The chain joins TRBV7-9 to TRBJ2-1, with 8 nucleotides matching TRBD2. The V gene end was trimmed by 6 bases and the J gene end by 4 bases; junction bases not matched to a gene: 8. CDR3 length equals 15 residues. Germline CDR1 reads SEHNR; CDR2 reads FQNEAQ (reference sequence). CDR3 in amino acids: CASSLPGLEYNEQFF. The CDR3 DNA is TGTGCCAGCAGTTTACCGGGACTAGAGTACAATGAGCAGTTCTTC.

J is TRBJ2-5 and V is TRBV11-3; tentative D call: TRBD2 (5 bases). The CDR3 is made up of 16 amino acids. V was pared by 1 base and J by 0 bases, with 12 bases between. Germline V gene lookup returns CDR1 SGHNT and CDR2 YENEEA. CDR3 in DNA: TGTGCCAGCAGCTTAGGGGTGCGGGCAGACCAAGAGACCCAGTACTTC. It translates to CASSLGVRADQETQYF.

This chain connects TRBV5-4 to TRBJ2-6; D is ambiguous. The CDR3 spans 14 residues. V lost 4 bases and J lost 2, with 7 bases in between. Per germline, CDR1 SGHNT and CDR2 YYREEE (reference sequence). The CDR3 reads CASSRLPGANVLTF. CDR3 sequence (DNA): TGTGCCAGCAGCCGGCTTCCTGGGGCCAACGTCCTGACTTTC.

The CDR3: CASSQDEQFF. The CDR3 DNA sequence: TGTGCCAGCAGCCAAGATGAGCAGTTCTTC. The chain couples TRBV4-2 to TRBJ2-1; D ambiguous. This CDR3 has 10 residues. V was pared by 0 bases and J by 9 bases, with 0 bases between. Germline CDR1 LGHNA, CDR2 YNFKEQ.

This clone was observed once. The chain links TRBV11-2 to TRBJ1-6, with D perhaps matching TRBD1 (5 bases). The length of the CDR3 is 14 residues. Germline lookup yields CDR1 SGHAT and CDR2 FQNNGV. V lost 1 base and J 8 bases, leaving 9 bases between the germline ends. The CDR3 loop reads CASSLVGGDSPLHF. CDR3 nucleotides: TGTGCCAGCAGCTTAGTGGGGGGGGATTCACCCCTCCACTTT.

In its sample, this clone was seen once. The chain recombines TRBV5-6 with TRBJ2-1; 9 nucleotides match TRBD2. V lost 4 bases and J lost 2; bases outside the gene matches: 10. This CDR3 has 17 amino acids. Germline CDR1 and CDR2: SGHDT and YYEEEE. DNA for the CDR3: TGTGCCAGCAGCCCTGTGATAGGCGGGGGGGCCTACAATGAGCAGTTCTTC. This codes for CASSPVIGGGAYNEQFF.

This clone came up once. This chain uses TRBV15 with TRBJ2-7, with TRBD1 as a possible D gene (5 bases). CDR3 size: 15 residues. V gave up 1 base and J gave up 7 bases, with 17 bases separating them. Germline CDR1 LNHNV, CDR2 YYDKDF (reference sequence). The CDR3 loop is CATSRGSVGVEEQYF. CDR3 coding DNA: TGTGCCACCAGCAGAGGCTCGGTAGGGGTAGAAGAGCAGTACTTC.

The chain couples TRBV9 to TRBJ2-3, with TRBD2 matching 16 bases. In germline, CDR1 is SGDLS, CDR2 YYNGEE. The length of the CDR3 is 17 residues. V shed 8 bases, J shed 3 bases, and the junction held 9 bases outside the gene matches. The CDR3 region has the DNA TGTGCCAGTAACGCGGGACTAGCGGGGGGGCCGACAGATACGCAGTATTTT. This gives the protein CASNAGLAGGPTDTQYF.

This chain uses TRBV19 with TRBJ1-2, with D perhaps TRBD1 (6 bases). Trimming removed 5 bases from V and 2 bases from J, with 12 bases in between. CDR3 length: 14 amino acids. Germline CDR1 LNHDA, CDR2 SQIVND (reference sequence). In DNA form, the CDR3 reads TGTGCCAGTAGTCCACAGGGTTGGAACTATGGCTACACCTTC. Amino acids: CASSPQGWNYGYTF.

This clone was seen more than once but under ten times. This chain links TRBV4-3 with TRBJ1-1; tentative D call: TRBD1 (5 bases). This CDR3 contains 14 residues. Germline V CDR1 and CDR2: LGHNA, YSLEER. V was clipped by 2 bases and J by 5 bases, with 12 bases between them. CDR3 in DNA: TGCGCCAGCAGCCAATGGGGGGATTGGACTGAAGCTTTCTTT. Translated: CASSQWGDWTEAFF.

The count of this clone is one. The rearrangement links TRBV6-5 to TRBJ1-1; 7 nucleotides line up with TRBD1. V dropped 5 bases and J dropped 4; count of bases not matched to a gene: 7. The CDR3 runs 14 residues. Per the germline V gene, CDR1 is MNHEY and CDR2 is SVGAGI. This CDR3 reads CASSPQTGLTEAFF. In nucleotides, the CDR3 is TGTGCCAGCAGTCCCCAGACAGGGCTCACTGAAGCTTTCTTT.

This clone was recorded only once. J is TRBJ2-3 and V is TRBV5-5, with D possibly called TRBD1 or TRBD2 (5 bases each). Trimming shortened V by 4 bases and J by 2 bases, and 11 bases separated the two germline ends. CDR3 length: 14 residues. Per the germline V gene, CDR1 is SGHKS and CDR2 is YYEKEE (reference sequence). CDR3 sequence: CASSLAGATDTQYF. The CDR3 nucleotides read TGTGCCAGCAGCCTTGCCGGGGCCACAGATACGCAGTATTTT.

This chain uses TRBV7-2 with TRBJ1-1, with 8 bases aligning to TRBD1. Germline V lookup: CDR1 SGHTA, CDR2 FQGNSA. After removal of 2 bases from V and 1 base from J, the junction contained 3 bases not matched to a gene. The CDR3 sequence is 15 residues long. CDR3 sequence reads: CASSLQGAGNTEAFF. The CDR3 nucleotides read TGTGCCAGCAGCTTACAGGGGGCCGGGAACACTGAAGCTTTCTTT.

The rearrangement links TRBV3-1 (or the pseudogene TRBV3-2) to TRBJ1-1; the D is unclear. Germline assignment: CDR1 LGHDT and CDR2 YNNKEL (reference sequence). CDR3 size: 15 residues. Trimming left V 7 bases short and J 0 bases short, with 15 bases between. Here the CDR3 reads CASTWRLEMNTEAFF. The CDR3 nucleotides are TGTGCCAGCACGTGGAGGTTGGAGATGAACACTGAAGCTTTCTTT.

The chain recombines TRBV5-1 with TRBJ1-1; D unresolved. CDR3 length: 14 residues. Per the germline V gene, CDR1 is SGHRS and CDR2 is YFSETQ. The germline V and J ends were trimmed by 4 bases and 0 bases, with 10 bases remaining between them. CDR3 sequence: CASSPNQVNTEAFF. CDR3 in DNA: TGCGCCAGCAGCCCAAACCAAGTGAACACTGAAGCTTTCTTT.

V and J are TRBV7-9 and TRBJ1-4, with TRBD1 matching over 8 bases. CDR1 is SEHNR, CDR2 FQNEAQ, per germline (reference sequence). CDR3 length: 14 residues. The trim removed 0 bases at V and 8 bases at J, leaving 2 bases unmatched. The CDR3 coding sequence is TGTGCCAGCAGCTTAGCTGGGACAGGAGAAAAACTGTTTTTT. Translated: CASSLAGTGEKLFF.

The chain has TRBV4-1 and TRBJ1-5; the D is unclear. The germline V gene has CDR1 MGHRA and CDR2 YSYEKL. This CDR3 is 15 amino acids long. V shed 1 base and J shed 1 base, with 8 bases lying between them. CDR3 bases: TGCGCCAGCAGCCAAGGGAGATTAAGCAATCAGCCCCAGCATTTT. It yields the protein CASSQGRLSNQPQHF.

The rearrangement links TRBV7-2 to TRBJ2-3; 8 positions agree with TRBD2. CDR3 size: 17 residues. The trim removed 1 base at V and 6 bases at J, leaving 12 bases unmatched. Germline V gives CDR1 SGHTA, CDR2 FQGNSA. CDR3: CASSLDLGGGRRDTQYF. DNA of the CDR3: TGTGCCAGCAGCTTAGATCTCGGGGGGGGCCGCCGGGATACGCAGTATTTT.

The gene calls are TRBV15 and TRBJ1-6; 10 positions agree with TRBD1. This CDR3 comprises 14 residues. The trim removed 3 bases at V and 7 bases at J, leaving 0 bases unmatched. Germline values: CDR1 LNHNV, CDR2 YYDKDF (reference sequence). This chain's CDR3 is CATSRGQGNSPLHF. The CDR3 DNA reads as TGTGCCACCAGCAGGGGACAGGGGAATTCACCCCTCCACTTT.

The CDR3 DNA reads as TGCGCCAGCAGCTGGAGAGGTACGGTGAACACTGAAGCTTTCTTT. As protein: CASSWRGTVNTEAFF. This chain joins TRBV5-1 and TRBJ1-1; D remains unclear. Germline CDR1 reads SGHRS; CDR2 reads YFSETQ. The CDR3 length is 15 residues. Trimming took off 3 bases at V and 0 bases at J, with 12 bases between the two ends.

This clone came up once. The J gene is TRBJ1-2, the V gene TRBV5-8; 8 bases map to TRBD1. Germline V gene sequence: CDR1 SGHTS, CDR2 YDEGEE. This CDR3 contains 15 residues. J lost 1 base, V lost 0 bases, and 2 bases had no gene match. As DNA, the CDR3 is TGTGCCAGCAGCTTGGGGACAGGGATTAACTATGGCTACACCTTC. The encoded protein is CASSLGTGINYGYTF.

The genes are TRBV11-2 and TRBJ2-7, with 8 nucleotides matching TRBD1. Germline V gene lookup returns CDR1 SGHAT and CDR2 FQNNGV. CDR3 length: 16 amino acids. The ends lost 5 bases at V and 1 base at J; junction bases unmatched: 10. Here the CDR3 reads CASSTSRGPRSYEQYF. CDR3 bases: TGTGCCAGCAGCACCAGCAGGGGGCCAAGATCCTACGAGCAGTACTTC.

The V and J genes are TRBV19 and TRBJ1-6; tentative D call: TRBD1 (5 bases). V was pared by 5 bases and J by 7 bases, with 12 bases between. Germline values: CDR1 LNHDA, CDR2 SQIVND (reference sequence). This CDR3 has 14 residues. This CDR3 is CASSLRDPNSPLHF. DNA for the CDR3: TGTGCCAGTAGTCTCCGGGACCCCAATTCACCCCTCCACTTT.